The entry that follows covers one TCR beta chain sequence. The antigen is not known. Sequencing was performed with immunoSEQ multiplex PCR; in TCRdb, only in-frame clones are kept and a portion is missing. Of 84,000 or so clones listed, 94% are singletons. This entry belongs to a study of OX40 agonist ivuxolimab in advanced cancers. As for the study in general: The dose of intravenous ivuxolimab that patients received every 2 weeks ranged from 0.01 to 10 mg/kg. Patients with hepatocellular carcinoma, melanoma, renal cell or head and neck cancer made up the dose-escalation patients. Study results and limitations: CD8+ T cells showed, on average, more clonal expansion than CD4+ cells.

The study sampled blood at baseline, cycle 4 day 1, and cycle 7 day 1. The length of the CDR3 is 15 residues. Deletions cut 8 bases from V and 6 bases from J, with 23 bases between. CDR1 is GTSNPN, CDR2 SVGIG, per germline (reference sequence). The sample here was CD4+ or CD8+ T cells sorted from blood, taken in a trial of the OX40 agonist ivuxolimab. The clonotype originates from an adult with an advanced solid tumor such as melanoma, head and neck, liver or kidney cancer. The rearrangement uses TRBV30 and TRBJ1-5; weak D call: TRBD1 (5 bases). Written as DNA, the CDR3 is TGTGCCGGGCAAGAGAAGCTGGGGGTTGGTCAGCCCCAGCATTTT. Protein: CAGQEKLGVGQPQHF. The full variable domain, with the rest looked up from reference TRBV30 and TRBJ1-5, is SQTIHQWPATLVQPVGSPLSLECTVEGTSNPNLYWYRQAAGRGLQLLFYSVGIGQISSEVPQNLSASRPQDRQFILSSKKLLLSDSGFYLCAGQEKLGVGQPQHFGDGTRLSIL.